This TCR beta chain was sequenced in a study of cytomegalovirus exposure and HLA in healthy donors. Primers included in the PCR were 60 Vbeta and 13 Jbeta primers. The assay was immunoSEQ multiplex PCR, and TCRdb's table has in-frame clones only and misses some. The sample includes 60,000 to 70,000 clones. The CDR3 loop spans 16 amino acids. Trimming stripped 0 bases from V and 6 bases from J, with 14 bases between. The germline V gene encodes CDR1 LNHNV and CDR2 YYDKDF (reference sequence). The clonotype was recovered from a man younger than 40 in good health and CMV-seropositive. The sequenced material came from PBMCs. The V call is TRBV15, the J call TRBJ2-2, with a tentative D call TRBD2 (6 bases). CDR3 sequence: CATSRDSREDPGELFF. In nucleotides, the CDR3 is TGTGCCACCAGCAGAGATTCCAGGGAGGATCCCGGGGAGCTGTTTTTT.